The source of this TCR beta chain is a study of shared clonotypes between healthy human individuals. Nashville, Tennessee was home to all donors, each a Caucasian adult. Germline CDR1 reads LNHDA; CDR2 reads SQIVND (reference sequence). Trimming cost V 6 bases and J 1 base; bases outside gene matches: 4. This CDR3 region has 14 residues. Libraries were prepared by immunoSEQ multiplex PCR; TCRdb keeps only in-frame clonotypes and omits some of them. Of more than 1.2 million clones in the sample, 98% were seen once. Input material: naive CD4+ T cells sorted from blood. Subset meaning: CD45RA+ positively selected. This TCR was recovered from a man aged 30-40 years in good health. The chain links TRBV19 to TRBJ2-5, with TRBD1 matching over 8 bases. As DNA, the CDR3 is TGTGCCAGTAGAAACACAGGGGGCCAAGAGACCCAGTACTTC. Translating gives CASRNTGGQETQYF.